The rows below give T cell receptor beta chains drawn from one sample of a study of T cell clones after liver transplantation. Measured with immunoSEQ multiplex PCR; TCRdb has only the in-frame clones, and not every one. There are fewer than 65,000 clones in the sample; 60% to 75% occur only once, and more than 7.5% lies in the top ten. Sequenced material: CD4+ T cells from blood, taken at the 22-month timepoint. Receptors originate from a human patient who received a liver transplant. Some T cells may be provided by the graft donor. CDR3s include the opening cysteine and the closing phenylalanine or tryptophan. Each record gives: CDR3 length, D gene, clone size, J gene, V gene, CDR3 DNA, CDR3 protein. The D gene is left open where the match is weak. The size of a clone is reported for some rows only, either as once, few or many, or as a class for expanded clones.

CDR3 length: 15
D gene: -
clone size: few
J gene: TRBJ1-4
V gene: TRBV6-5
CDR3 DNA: TGTGCCAGCAGTTACGGGGCAACGTGGGATGAAAAACTGTTTTTT
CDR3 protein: CASSYGATWDEKLFF

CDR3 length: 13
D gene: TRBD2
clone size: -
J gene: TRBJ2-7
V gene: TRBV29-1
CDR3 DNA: TGCAGCGTTGATGGCAGCGGGGGCTACGAGCAGTACTTC
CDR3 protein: CSVDGSGGYEQYF

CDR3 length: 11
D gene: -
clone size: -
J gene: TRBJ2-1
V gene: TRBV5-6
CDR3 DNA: TGTGCCAGCAGCTACAGGATTGAGCAGTTCTTC
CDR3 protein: CASSYRIEQFF

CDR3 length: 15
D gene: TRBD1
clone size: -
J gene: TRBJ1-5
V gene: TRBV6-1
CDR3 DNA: TGTGCCAGCAGTGCGGACAGGGGTACGGATCAGCCCCAGCATTTT
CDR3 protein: CASSADRGTDQPQHF

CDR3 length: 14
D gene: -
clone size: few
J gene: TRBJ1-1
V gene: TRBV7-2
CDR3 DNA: TGTGCCAGCAGCTTAGTTTCGGACATTACTGAAGCTTTCTTT
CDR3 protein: CASSLVSDITEAFF

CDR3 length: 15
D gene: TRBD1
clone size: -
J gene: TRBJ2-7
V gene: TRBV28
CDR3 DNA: TGTGCCAGCAGTTTATTCGGGACAGAGCCCTACGAGCAGTACTTC
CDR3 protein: CASSLFGTEPYEQYF

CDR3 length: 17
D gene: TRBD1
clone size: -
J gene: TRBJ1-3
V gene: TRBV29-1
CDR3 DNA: TGCAGCGCCCAGACTATTAGGGGGCTGGGGATCGGAAACACCATATATTTT
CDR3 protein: CSAQTIRGLGIGNTIYF

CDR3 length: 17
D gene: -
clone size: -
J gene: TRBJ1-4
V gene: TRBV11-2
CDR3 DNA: TGTGCCAGCAGCTTAGATCTTGGCAGTTCCTTTGGCGAAAAACTGTTTTTT
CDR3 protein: CASSLDLGSSFGEKLFF

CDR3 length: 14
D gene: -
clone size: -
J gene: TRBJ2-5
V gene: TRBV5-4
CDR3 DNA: TGTGCCAGCAGCAAAGGACAGAACCAAGAGACCCAGTACTTC
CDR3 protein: CASSKGQNQETQYF

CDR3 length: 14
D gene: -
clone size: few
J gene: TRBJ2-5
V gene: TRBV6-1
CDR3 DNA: TGTGCCAGCAACCCACAGGCCTCCAGAGAGACCCAGTACTTC
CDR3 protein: CASNPQASRETQYF

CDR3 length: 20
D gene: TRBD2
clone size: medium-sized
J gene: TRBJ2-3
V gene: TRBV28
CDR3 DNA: TGTGCCAGCAGTTTATCTGGGCTAGCGGGGGGCCGTACGAACACAGATACGCAGTATTTT
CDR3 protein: CASSLSGLAGGRTNTDTQYF

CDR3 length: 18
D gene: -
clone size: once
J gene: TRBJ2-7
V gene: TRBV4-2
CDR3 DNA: TGTGCCAGCAGCCAAGATTTAATTCGGGGGTTTAGCTCCTACGAGCAGTACTTC
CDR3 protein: CASSQDLIRGFSSYEQYF

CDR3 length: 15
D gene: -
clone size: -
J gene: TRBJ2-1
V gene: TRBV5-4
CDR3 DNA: TGTGCCAGCAGCTTCGACTATAGCTCCTACAATGAGCAGTTCTTC
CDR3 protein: CASSFDYSSYNEQFF

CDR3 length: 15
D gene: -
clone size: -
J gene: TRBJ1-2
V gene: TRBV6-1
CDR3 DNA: TGTGCCAGCAGTGTCTTCTCGACAGGAAACTATGGCTACACCTTC
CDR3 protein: CASSVFSTGNYGYTF

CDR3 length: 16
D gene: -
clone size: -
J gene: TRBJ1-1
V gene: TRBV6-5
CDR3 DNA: TGTGCCAGCAGTTACAGTCCGGCCGCCGGTGGCACTGAAGCTTTCTTT
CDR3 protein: CASSYSPAAGGTEAFF

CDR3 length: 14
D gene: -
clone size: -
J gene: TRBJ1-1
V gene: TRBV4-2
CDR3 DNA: TGTGCCAGCAGCCAAGTTGGAGAAAACACTGAAGCTTTCTTT
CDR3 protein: CASSQVGENTEAFF

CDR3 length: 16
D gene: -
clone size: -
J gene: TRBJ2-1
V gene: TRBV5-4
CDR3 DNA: TGTGCCCCCCCACCCCGGTGGAGGGGGTCTGGTAATGAGCAGTTCTTC
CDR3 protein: CAPPPRWRGSGNEQFF

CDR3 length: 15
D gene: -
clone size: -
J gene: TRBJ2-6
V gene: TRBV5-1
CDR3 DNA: TGCGCCAGCAGCTCGATTGGGGTGGGGGCCAACGTCCTGACTTTC
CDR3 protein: CASSSIGVGANVLTF

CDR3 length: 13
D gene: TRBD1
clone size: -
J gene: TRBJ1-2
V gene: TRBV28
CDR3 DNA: TGTGCCAGCAGGTTTGACAGGGCGAAAGGCTACACCTTC
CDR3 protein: CASRFDRAKGYTF

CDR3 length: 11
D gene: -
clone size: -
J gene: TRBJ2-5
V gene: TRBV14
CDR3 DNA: TGTGCCAGCAGCCAGATGGAGACCCAGTACTTC
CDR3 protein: CASSQMETQYF

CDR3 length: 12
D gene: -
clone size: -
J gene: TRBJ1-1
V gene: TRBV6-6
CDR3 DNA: TGTGCCAGTACCGGTGGGGGGGTTGAAGCTTTCTTT
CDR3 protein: CASTGGGVEAFF

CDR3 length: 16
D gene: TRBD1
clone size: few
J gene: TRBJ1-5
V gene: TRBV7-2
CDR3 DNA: TGTGCCAGCAGCTCTGGACAGGGGAAAGGCAATCAGCCCCAGCATTTT
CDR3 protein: CASSSGQGKGNQPQHF

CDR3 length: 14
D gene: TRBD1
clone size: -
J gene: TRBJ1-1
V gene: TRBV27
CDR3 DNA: TGTGCCAGCAGTAATATCGAAGGAGGGGGCCCAGCTTTCTTT
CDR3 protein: CASSNIEGGGPAFF

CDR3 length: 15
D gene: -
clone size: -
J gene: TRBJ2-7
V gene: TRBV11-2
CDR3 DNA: TGTGCCAGCAGCTTCCTCCGGGACAAGCCCTACGAGCAGTACTTC
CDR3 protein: CASSFLRDKPYEQYF

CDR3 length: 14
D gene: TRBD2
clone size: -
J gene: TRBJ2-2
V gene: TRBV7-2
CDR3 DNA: TGTGCCAGCAGCGGGACTAGTGGTACCGGGGAGCTGTTTTTT
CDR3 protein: CASSGTSGTGELFF

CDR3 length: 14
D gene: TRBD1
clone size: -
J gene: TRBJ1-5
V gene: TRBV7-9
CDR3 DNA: TGTGCCAGCAGCTTGGGGACAGGGGTTCTAAGTCAGCATTTT
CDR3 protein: CASSLGTGVLSQHF

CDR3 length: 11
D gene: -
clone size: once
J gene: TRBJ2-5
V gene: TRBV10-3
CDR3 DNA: TGTGCCATCCGACAGACAGAGACCCAGTACTTC
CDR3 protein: CAIRQTETQYF

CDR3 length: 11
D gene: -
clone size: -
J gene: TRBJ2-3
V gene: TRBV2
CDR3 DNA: TGTGCCAGCACCTACACAGATACGCAGTATTTT
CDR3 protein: CASTYTDTQYF

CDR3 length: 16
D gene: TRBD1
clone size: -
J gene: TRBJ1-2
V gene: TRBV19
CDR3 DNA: TGTGCCAGTAGTACAACCGGGACAGGGGGTCGCCATGGCTACACCTTC
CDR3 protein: CASSTTGTGGRHGYTF

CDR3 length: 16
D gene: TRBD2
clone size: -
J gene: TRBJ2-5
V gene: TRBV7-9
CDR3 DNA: TGTGCCAGCAGCTTAGTCGGCGGGGGGGTCCAAGAGACCCAGTACTTC
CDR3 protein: CASSLVGGGVQETQYF

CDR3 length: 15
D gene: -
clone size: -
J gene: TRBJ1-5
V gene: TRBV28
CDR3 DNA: TGTGCCAGCAGTTTAGACAGCAGCTTTTATCAGCCCCAGCATTTT
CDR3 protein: CASSLDSSFYQPQHF